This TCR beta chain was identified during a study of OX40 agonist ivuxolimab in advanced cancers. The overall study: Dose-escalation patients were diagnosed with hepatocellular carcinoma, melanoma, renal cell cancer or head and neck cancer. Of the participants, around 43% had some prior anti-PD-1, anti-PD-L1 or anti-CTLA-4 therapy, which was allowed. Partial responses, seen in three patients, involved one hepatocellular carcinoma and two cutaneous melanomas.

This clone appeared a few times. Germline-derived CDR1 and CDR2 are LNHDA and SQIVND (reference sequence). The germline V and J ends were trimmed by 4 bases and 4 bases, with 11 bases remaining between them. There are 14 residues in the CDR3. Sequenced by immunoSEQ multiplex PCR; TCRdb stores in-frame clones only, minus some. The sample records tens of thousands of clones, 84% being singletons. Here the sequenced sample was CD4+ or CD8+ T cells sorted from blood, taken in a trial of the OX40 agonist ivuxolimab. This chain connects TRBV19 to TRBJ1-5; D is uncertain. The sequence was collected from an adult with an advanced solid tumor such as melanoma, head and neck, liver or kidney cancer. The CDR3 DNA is TGTGCCAGTAGTACCTTGAGCGGTAATCAGCCCCAGCATTTT. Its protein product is CASSTLSGNQPQHF.